The 15 T cell receptor beta chains below come from one sample, sequenced in a study of hypomethylating agent response in myelodysplastic syndrome. Libraries were prepared by immunoSEQ multiplex PCR; TCRdb keeps only in-frame clonotypes and omits some of them. The sample gives about 3,000 clones, 75% to 85% of which show up once; about 11% is in the top ten. The source material was bone marrow, sampled before or after starting hypomethylating agent treatment for myelodysplastic syndrome (not recorded which). These receptors all stem from a human donor with myelodysplastic syndrome.

This clone was counted a single time. The CDR3 sequence is CASSRTSGGFTDTQYF. The CDR3 DNA sequence: TGCGCCAGCAGCCGGACTAGCGGGGGGTTCACAGATACGCAGTATTTT. The chain joins TRBV5-1 to TRBJ2-3; TRBD2 aligns across 14 bases. This CDR3 has 16 amino acids. Looked up from germline, CDR1 is SGHRS and CDR2 is YFSETQ. J gave up 2 bases and V 4 bases, and 3 bases lay outside the gene matches.

This clone came up once. The chain employs TRBV5-1 and TRBJ1-1; D might be TRBD1 (5 bases). The CDR3 has 15 residues. Trimming left V 2 bases short and J 1 base short, with 12 bases between. Germline CDR1 and CDR2: SGHRS and YFSETQ. The CDR3 loop is CASSFRVAGNTEAFF. DNA of the CDR3: TGCGCCAGCAGCTTCAGGGTAGCAGGGAACACTGAAGCTTTCTTT.

The chain uses TRBV4-3 and TRBJ1-5; a weak D match, TRBD1 (6 bases). Germline CDR1 reads LGHNA; CDR2 reads YSLEER. CDR3 length equals 15 residues. V lost 3 bases and J 5 bases, leaving 14 bases between the germline ends. The CDR3 DNA is TGCGCCAGCAGCCAGCAACAGGGACCCCATCAGCCCCAGCATTTT. Its protein product is CASSQQQGPHQPQHF.

The gene calls are TRBV5-1 and TRBJ1-1; D gene uncertain. The V end lost 6 bases, the J end lost 1 base, and 13 bases lay between the germline ends. The germline CDR1 and CDR2 sequences are SGHRS and YFSETQ. The CDR3 totals 14 residues. CDR3 bases: TGCGCCAGCATTCTCGGCAGCTCGAACACTGAAGCTTTCTTT. Protein product: CASILGSSNTEAFF. Complete variable domain (other parts from reference TRBV5-1 and TRBJ1-1): KAGVTQTPRYLIKTRGQQVTLSCSPISGHRSVSWYQQTPGQGLQFLFEYFSETQRNKGNFPGRFSGRQFSNSRSEMNVSTLELGDSALYLCASILGSSNTEAFFGQGTRLTVV.

The J gene is TRBJ2-1, the V gene TRBV4-3, with 7 bases identical to TRBD2. The CDR3 covers 17 residues. V lost 1 base and J lost 9; bases outside the gene matches: 15. Germline CDR1 is LGHNA and CDR2 is YSLEER. In DNA form, the CDR3 reads TGCGCCAGCAGCCAAGGAAGTTCCAGCGGGGCCCGCCGTGAGCAGTTCTTC. Protein product: CASSQGSSSGARREQFF.

This sequence joins TRBV11-2 and TRBJ2-1; TRBD2 matches 14 bases. In germline, CDR1 is SGHAT, CDR2 FQNNGV. The CDR3 is 15 amino acids. Trimming cost V 4 bases and J 7 bases; bases outside gene matches: 3. CDR3 sequence (DNA): TGTGCCAGCAGCTGGACTAGCGGGGGGCCTAATGAGCAGTTCTTC. This sequence encodes CASSWTSGGPNEQFF.

This clone has a handful of counts. The V and J genes are TRBV19 and TRBJ2-2; 7 bases are a match to TRBD2. Trimming took 6 bases from V and 6 from J; bases not matched to a gene: 7. Germline V gene data show CDR1 as LNHDA and CDR2 as SQIVND (reference sequence). The CDR3 runs to 14 residues. The DNA of the CDR3 is TGTGCCAGTAGGTCAAGCGGGGAAGCCGGGGAGCTGTTTTTT. As protein: CASRSSGEAGELFF. Supplemented by reference TRBV19 and TRBJ2-2, the full variable domain reads DGGITQSPKYLFRKEGQNVTLSCEQNLNHDAMYWYRQDPGQGLRLIYYSQIVNDFQKGDIAEGYSVSREKKESFPLTVTSAQKNPTAFYLCASRSSGEAGELFFGEGSRLTVL.

The sample holds a few counts of this clone. The same CDR3 also results from other DNA sequences found in this sample. The J gene is TRBJ2-3, the V gene TRBV6-4; the match to TRBD2 covers 10 bases. CDR3 length: 15 amino acids. The V segment lost 0 bases and the J segment 4 bases; nucleotides outside the gene matches: 1. CDR1 and CDR2 from the germline V gene are MRHNA and SNTAGT. CDR3 amino acids: CASSDSSGGADTQYF. DNA for the CDR3: TGTGCCAGCAGTGACTCGAGCGGGGGGGCAGATACGCAGTATTTT.

This clone showed up just once. The chain employs TRBV7-2 and TRBJ2-3; TRBD2 is a possible D gene (6 bases). Trimming removed 1 base from V and 2 bases from J, with 13 bases in between. The CDR3 totals 16 residues. Germline-derived CDR1 and CDR2 are SGHTA and FQGNSA. Here the CDR3 DNA reads TGTGCCAGCAGCTTAGGGGTGCGGGGTGACACAGATACGCAGTATTTT. Translated, it gives CASSLGVRGDTDTQYF.

This clone has only a few counts. V and J are TRBV7-2 and TRBJ1-5; 9 nucleotides agree with TRBD1. The CDR3 spans 15 residues. V shed 2 bases, J shed 5 bases, and the junction held 4 bases outside the gene matches. Germline loops: CDR1 SGHTA, CDR2 FQGNSA. The CDR3 DNA sequence: TGTGCCAGCAGCTTATCGGGACAGGGCTATCAGCCCCAGCATTTT. Residues: CASSLSGQGYQPQHF.

The CDR3, as DNA: TGTGCCAGCTCACCTACTCGGGGGGGCGACGAGCAGTACTTC. This codes for CASSPTRGGDEQYF. The rearrangement joins TRBV18 to TRBJ2-7; 8 nucleotides line up with TRBD2. This CDR3 has 14 residues. V lost 3 bases, J lost 5 bases, and 6 bases stayed unmatched. CDR1 and CDR2 from the germline V gene are KGHSH and LQKENI.

V usage is TRBV10-2 and J usage is TRBJ1-5; 11 nucleotides line up with TRBD1. The CDR3 runs 13 residues. Unmatched junction bases numbered 0, after V lost 4 bases and J lost 7 bases. CDR1 WSHSY and CDR2 SAAADI come from the germline V gene. For the CDR3, the DNA is TGCGCCAGCAGTGGGACAGGGGGCCAGCCCCAGCATTTT. Its protein product is CASSGTGGQPQHF.

This chain links TRBV5-1 with TRBJ2-5, with D unclear. Looked up from germline, CDR1 is SGHRS and CDR2 is YFSETQ. The CDR3 totals 14 residues. With 0 bases removed from V and 4 bases from J, the gap between germline ends came to 10 bases. DNA for the CDR3: TGCGCCAGCAGCTTGGTCGGCGTATCAGAGACCCAGTACTTC. It yields the protein CASSLVGVSETQYF.

CDR3 sequence reads: CASSDSRTGRDSEAFF. CDR3 bases: TGTGCCAGCAGTGACTCTCGGACAGGTAGGGATTCTGAAGCTTTCTTT. This chain connects TRBV25-1 to TRBJ1-1, with 7 bases matching TRBD1. This CDR3 is 16 amino acids long. The trim removed 3 bases at V and 6 bases at J, leaving 13 bases unmatched. Germline CDR1 is MGHDK and CDR2 is SYGVNS.

CDR3 amino acids: CASKRGSSYNEQFF. CDR3 in DNA: TGTGCCAGCAAGCGCGGGAGCTCCTACAATGAGCAGTTCTTC. The chain carries TRBV2 and TRBJ2-1; TRBD2 matches at 7 bases. Looked up from germline, CDR1 is SNHLY and CDR2 is FYNNEI. The junction had 3 bases not matched to a gene; V was cut back by 7 bases and J by 0 bases. The CDR3 sequence is 14 residues long.